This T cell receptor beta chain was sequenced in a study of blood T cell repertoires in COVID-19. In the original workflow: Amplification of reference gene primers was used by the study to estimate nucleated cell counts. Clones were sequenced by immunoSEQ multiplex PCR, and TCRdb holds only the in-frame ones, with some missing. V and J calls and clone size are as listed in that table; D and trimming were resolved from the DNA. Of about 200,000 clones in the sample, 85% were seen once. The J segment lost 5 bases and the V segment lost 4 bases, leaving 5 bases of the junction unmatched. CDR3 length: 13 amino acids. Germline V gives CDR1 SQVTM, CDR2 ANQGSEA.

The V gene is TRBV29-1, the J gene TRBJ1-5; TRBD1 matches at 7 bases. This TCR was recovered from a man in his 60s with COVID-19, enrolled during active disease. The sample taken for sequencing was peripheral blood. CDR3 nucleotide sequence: TGCAGCGTTGGACAGGGTCAATATCAGCCCCAGCATTTT. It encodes CSVGQGQYQPQHF.